This T cell receptor (beta chain) is from a study of blood T cell repertoires in COVID-19. Study summary: Sources were T cells, B-cell-depleted T cells, or PBMCs; the material itself was cDNA or gDNA.

Repertoires were generated with immunoSEQ multiplex PCR, while TCRdb's copy carries only in-frame clones and drops some. In the table there are some 120,000 clones, under 95% of which are singletons. V shed 2 bases, J shed 5 bases, and the junction held 11 bases outside the gene matches. This CDR3 spans 16 amino acids. Germline V CDR1 and CDR2: MDHEN, SYDVKM. J is TRBJ1-2 and V is TRBV28, with 7 bases fitting TRBD1. The sequencing sample was made of peripheral blood. The clonotype was recovered from a man aged 50-59 years with active COVID-19. CDR3 amino acids: CASSLTERDRAYGYTF. As DNA, the CDR3 is TGTGCCAGCAGTTTAACTGAACGCGACAGGGCGTATGGCTACACCTTC.